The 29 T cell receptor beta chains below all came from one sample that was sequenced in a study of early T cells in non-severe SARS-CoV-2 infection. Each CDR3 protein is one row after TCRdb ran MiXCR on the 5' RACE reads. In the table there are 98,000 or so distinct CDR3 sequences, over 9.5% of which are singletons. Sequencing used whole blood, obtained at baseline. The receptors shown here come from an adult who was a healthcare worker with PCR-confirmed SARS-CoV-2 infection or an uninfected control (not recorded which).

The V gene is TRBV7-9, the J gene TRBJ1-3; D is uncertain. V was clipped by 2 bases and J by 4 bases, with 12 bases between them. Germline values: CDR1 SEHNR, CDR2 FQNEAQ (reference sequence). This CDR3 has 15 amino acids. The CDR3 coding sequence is TGTGCCAGCAGCTTACAGAGTGTACGCGGAAACACCATATATTTT. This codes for CASSLQSVRGNTIYF. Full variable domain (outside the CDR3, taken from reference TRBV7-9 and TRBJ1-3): DTGVSQNPRHKITKRGQNVTFRCDPISEHNRLYWYRQTLGQGPEFLTYFQNEAQLEKSRLLSDRFSAERPKGSFSTLEIQRTEQGDSAMYLCASSLQSVRGNTIYFGEGSWLTVV.

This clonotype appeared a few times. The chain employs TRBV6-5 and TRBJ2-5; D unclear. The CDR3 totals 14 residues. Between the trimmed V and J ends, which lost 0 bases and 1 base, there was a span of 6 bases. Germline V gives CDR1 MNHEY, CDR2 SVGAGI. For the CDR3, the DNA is TGTGCCAGCAGTTACTCGGCCGCCCAAGAGACCCAGTACTTC. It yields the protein CASSYSAAQETQYF.

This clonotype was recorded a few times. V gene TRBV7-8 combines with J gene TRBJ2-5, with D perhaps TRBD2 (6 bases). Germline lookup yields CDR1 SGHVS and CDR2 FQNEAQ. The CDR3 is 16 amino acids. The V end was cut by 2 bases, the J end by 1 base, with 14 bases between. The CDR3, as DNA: TGTGCCAGCAGCTTACGGGCGGGACGACTCCAAGAGACCCAGTACTTC. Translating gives CASSLRAGRLQETQYF.

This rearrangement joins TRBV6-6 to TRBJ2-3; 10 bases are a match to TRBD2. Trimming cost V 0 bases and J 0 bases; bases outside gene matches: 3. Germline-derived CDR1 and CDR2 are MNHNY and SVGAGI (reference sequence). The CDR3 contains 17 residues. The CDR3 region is CASSYSLLAGSTDTQYF. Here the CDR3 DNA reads TGTGCCAGCAGTTACTCGTTACTAGCGGGGAGCACAGATACGCAGTATTTT.

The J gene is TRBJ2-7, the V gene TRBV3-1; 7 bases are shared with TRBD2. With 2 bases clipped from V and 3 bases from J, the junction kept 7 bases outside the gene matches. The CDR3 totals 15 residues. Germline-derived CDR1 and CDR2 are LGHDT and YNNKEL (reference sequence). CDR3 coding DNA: TGTGCCAGCAGCCAACGGGAGGCCCGATACTACGAGCAGTACTTC. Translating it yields CASSQREARYYEQYF.

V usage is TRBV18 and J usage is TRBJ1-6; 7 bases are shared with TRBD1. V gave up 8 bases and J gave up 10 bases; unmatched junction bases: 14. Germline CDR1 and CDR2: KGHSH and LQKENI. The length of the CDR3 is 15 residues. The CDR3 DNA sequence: TGTGCCAGCACCACCTCACAGGGGTCAGGCTCACCCCTCCACTTT. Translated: CASTTSQGSGSPLHF.

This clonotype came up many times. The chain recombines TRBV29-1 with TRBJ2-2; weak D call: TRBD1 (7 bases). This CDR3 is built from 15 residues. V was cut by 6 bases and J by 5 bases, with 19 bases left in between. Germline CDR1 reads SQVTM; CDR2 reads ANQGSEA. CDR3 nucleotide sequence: TGCAGCGTCCAAGCAGGGGGGCGTTATACCGGGGAGCTGTTTTTT. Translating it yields CSVQAGGRYTGELFF.

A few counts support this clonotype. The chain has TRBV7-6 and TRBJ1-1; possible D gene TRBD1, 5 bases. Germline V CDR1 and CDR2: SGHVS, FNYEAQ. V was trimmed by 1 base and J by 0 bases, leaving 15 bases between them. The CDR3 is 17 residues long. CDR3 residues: CASSLVTLGVMNTEAFF. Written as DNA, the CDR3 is TGTGCCAGCAGCTTAGTAACTTTGGGGGTAATGAACACTGAAGCTTTCTTT.

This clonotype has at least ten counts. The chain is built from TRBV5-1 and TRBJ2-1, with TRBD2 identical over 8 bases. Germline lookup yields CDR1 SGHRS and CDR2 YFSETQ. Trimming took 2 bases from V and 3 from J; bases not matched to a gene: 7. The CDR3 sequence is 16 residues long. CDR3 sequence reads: CASSFIAGTSYNEQFF. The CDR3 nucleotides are TGCGCCAGCAGCTTCATAGCGGGGACAAGCTACAATGAGCAGTTCTTC.

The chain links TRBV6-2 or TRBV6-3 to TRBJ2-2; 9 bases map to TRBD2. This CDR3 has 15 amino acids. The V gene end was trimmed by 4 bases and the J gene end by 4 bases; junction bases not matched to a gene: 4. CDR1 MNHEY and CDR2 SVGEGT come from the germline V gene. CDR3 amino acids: CASSLAGDPTGELFF. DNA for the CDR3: TGTGCCAGCAGTTTAGCGGGAGATCCCACCGGGGAGCTGTTTTTT.

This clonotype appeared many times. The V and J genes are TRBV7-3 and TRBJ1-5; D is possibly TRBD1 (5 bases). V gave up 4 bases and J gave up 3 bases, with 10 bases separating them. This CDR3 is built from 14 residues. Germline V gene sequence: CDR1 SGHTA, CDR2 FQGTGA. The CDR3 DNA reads TGTGCCAGCAGCTCAGGGCCGATCAATCAGCCCCAGCATTTT. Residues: CASSSGPINQPQHF.

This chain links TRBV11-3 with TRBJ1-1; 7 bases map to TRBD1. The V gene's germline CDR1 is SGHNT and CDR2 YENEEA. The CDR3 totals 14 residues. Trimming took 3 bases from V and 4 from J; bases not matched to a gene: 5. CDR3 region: CASSFDRAPTEAFF. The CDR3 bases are TGTGCCAGCAGCTTCGACAGGGCCCCCACTGAAGCTTTCTTT.

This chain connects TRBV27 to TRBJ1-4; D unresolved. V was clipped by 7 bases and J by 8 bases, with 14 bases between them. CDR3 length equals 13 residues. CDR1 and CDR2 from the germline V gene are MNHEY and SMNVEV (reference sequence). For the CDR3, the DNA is TGTGCCAGCAAAACGCTAGAGAGGGAAAAACTGTTTTTT. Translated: CASKTLEREKLFF.

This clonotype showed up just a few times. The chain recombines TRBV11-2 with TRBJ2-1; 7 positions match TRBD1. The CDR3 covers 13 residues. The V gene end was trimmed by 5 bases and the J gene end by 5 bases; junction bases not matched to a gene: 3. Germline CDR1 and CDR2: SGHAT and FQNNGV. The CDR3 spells CASSPGQDNEQFF. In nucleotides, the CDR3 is TGTGCCAGCAGCCCAGGACAGGACAATGAGCAGTTCTTC.

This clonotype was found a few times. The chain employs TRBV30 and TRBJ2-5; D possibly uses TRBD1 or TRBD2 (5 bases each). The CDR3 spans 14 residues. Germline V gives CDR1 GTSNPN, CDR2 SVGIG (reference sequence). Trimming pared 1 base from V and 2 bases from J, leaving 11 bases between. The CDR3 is CAWSGTWGQETQYF. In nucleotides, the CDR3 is TGTGCCTGGAGTGGTACCTGGGGGCAAGAGACCCAGTACTTC.

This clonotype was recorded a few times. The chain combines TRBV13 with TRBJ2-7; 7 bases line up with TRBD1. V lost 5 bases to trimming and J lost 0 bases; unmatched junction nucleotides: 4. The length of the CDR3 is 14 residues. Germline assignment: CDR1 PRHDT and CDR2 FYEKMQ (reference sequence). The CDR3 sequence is CASSRGQHSYEQYF. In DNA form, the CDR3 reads TGTGCCAGCAGCCGGGGACAGCACTCCTACGAGCAGTACTTC.

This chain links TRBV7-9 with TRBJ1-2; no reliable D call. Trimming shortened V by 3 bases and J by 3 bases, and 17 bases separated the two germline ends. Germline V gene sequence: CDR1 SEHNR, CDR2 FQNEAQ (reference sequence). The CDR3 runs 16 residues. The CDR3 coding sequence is TGTGCCAGCAGCTTCTCACTAGAGGGTAACGACTATGGCTACACCTTC. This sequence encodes CASSFSLEGNDYGYTF.

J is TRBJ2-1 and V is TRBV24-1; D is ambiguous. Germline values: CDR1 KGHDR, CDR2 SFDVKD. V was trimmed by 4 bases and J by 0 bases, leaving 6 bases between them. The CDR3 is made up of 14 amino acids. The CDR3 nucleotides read TGTGCCACCAGTGAAGGGTTCTCCTACAATGAGCAGTTCTTC. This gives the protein CATSEGFSYNEQFF.

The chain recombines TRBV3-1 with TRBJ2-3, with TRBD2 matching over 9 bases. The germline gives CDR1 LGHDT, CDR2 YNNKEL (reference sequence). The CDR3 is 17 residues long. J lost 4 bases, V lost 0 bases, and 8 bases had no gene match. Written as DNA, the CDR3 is TGTGCCAGCAGCCAAGATAGGGCTGGCGGGGGGGCAGATACGCAGTATTTT. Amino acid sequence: CASSQDRAGGGADTQYF.

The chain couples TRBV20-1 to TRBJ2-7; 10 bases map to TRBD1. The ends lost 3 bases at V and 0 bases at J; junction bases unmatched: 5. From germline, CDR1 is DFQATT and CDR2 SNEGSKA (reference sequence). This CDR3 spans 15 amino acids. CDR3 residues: CSARGGQGPSYEQYF. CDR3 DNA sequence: TGCAGTGCTAGGGGGGGACAGGGGCCCTCCTACGAGCAGTACTTC.

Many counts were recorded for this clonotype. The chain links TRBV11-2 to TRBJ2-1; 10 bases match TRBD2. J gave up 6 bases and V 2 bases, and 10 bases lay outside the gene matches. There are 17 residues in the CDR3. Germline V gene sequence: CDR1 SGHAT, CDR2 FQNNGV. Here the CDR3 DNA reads TGTGCCAGCAGCTTACTTCGGACTAGCGGTATATTCAATGAGCAGTTCTTC. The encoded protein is CASSLLRTSGIFNEQFF.

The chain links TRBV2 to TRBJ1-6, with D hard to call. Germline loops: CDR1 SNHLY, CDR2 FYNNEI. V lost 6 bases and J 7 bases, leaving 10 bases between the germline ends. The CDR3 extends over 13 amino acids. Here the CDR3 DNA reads TGTGCCAGCAGCCAGAGAGGGAATTCACCCCTCCACTTT. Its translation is CASSQRGNSPLHF.

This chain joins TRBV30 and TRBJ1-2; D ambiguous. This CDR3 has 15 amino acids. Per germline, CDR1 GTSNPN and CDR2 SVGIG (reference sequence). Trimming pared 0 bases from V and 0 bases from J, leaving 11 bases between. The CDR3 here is CAWSVRDTTNYGYTF. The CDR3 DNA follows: TGTGCCTGGAGTGTCCGAGACACTACTAACTATGGCTACACCTTC.

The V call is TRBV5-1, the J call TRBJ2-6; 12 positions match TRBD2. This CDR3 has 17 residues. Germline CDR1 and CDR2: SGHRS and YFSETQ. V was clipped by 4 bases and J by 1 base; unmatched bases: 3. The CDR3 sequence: CASSVLAGGSGANVLTF. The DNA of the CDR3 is TGCGCCAGCAGCGTACTAGCGGGAGGATCTGGGGCCAACGTCCTGACTTTC.

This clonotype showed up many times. The chain's CDR3 is CASSVEGQGYTEAFF. The CDR3 nucleotides are TGTGCCAGCAGCGTAGAGGGACAGGGGTACACTGAAGCTTTCTTT. The rearrangement joins TRBV9 to TRBJ1-1; TRBD1 agrees at 10 bases. CDR1 and CDR2 (germline): SGDLS, YYNGEE. There are 15 residues in the CDR3. V shed 0 bases, J shed 3 bases, and the junction held 2 bases outside the gene matches.

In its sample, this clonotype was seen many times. The CDR3 DNA follows: TGTGCCAGCAGCCTAGGAAGGGGGAGCACTGAAGCTTTCTTT. Its protein is CASSLGRGSTEAFF. The chain combines TRBV7-3 with TRBJ1-1, with D perhaps TRBD1 (6 bases). The CDR3 extends over 14 amino acids. Germline-derived CDR1 and CDR2 are SGHTA and FQGTGA. V was trimmed by 5 bases and J by 4 bases, leaving 14 bases between them.

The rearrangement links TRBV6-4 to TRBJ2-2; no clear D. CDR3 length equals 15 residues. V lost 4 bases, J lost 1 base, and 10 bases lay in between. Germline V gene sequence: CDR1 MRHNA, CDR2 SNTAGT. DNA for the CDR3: TGTGCCAGCAGTGCAACTACCTGGAACACCGGGGAGCTGTTTTTT. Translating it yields CASSATTWNTGELFF.

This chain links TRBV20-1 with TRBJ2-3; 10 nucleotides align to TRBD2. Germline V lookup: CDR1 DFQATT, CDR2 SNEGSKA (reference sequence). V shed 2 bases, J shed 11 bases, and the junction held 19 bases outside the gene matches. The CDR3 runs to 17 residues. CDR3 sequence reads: CSARSISSGLAGEKQYF. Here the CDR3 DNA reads TGCAGTGCTAGATCTATTAGCTCGGGGCTAGCGGGAGAGAAGCAGTATTTT.

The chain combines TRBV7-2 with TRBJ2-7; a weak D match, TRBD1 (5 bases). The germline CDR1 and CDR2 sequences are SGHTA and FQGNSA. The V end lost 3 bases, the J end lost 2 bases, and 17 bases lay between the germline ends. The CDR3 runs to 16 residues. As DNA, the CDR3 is TGTGCCAGCAGCTTGGGCGTTACAGGAATCCCCTACGAGCAGTACTTC. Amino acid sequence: CASSLGVTGIPYEQYF.